This T cell receptor (beta chain) was captured by sequencing in a study of early T cells in non-severe SARS-CoV-2 infection. As for the study in general: Unpaired chains resulted from sequencing bulk RNA of unsorted whole blood. Study conclusions and caveats: Lookups in VDJdb leaned toward anti-spike CD8 responses and missed private and CD4 specificities.

As concerns this clonotype: Its antigen is unidentified.

The CDR3 spans 13 residues. V lost 2 bases, J lost 9 bases, and 11 bases lay in between. The TCR library protocol was used to attach unique molecular identifiers. These identifiers were attached to individual cDNA molecules. Each CDR3 protein is one row after TCRdb ran MiXCR on the 5' RACE reads. The table includes approximately 64,000 distinct CDR3 sequences, 20% to 25% detected once. The source material was whole blood, sampled at baseline. The TCR comes from an adult who was a healthcare worker with PCR-confirmed SARS-CoV-2 infection or an uninfected control (not recorded which). This chain links TRBV12-3 or TRBV12-4 with TRBJ1-5; D is perhaps TRBD1 (5 bases). The CDR3: CASSLLSGGPQHF. As DNA, the CDR3 is TGTGCCAGCAGTTTACTTAGTGGGGGGCCCCAGCATTTT.